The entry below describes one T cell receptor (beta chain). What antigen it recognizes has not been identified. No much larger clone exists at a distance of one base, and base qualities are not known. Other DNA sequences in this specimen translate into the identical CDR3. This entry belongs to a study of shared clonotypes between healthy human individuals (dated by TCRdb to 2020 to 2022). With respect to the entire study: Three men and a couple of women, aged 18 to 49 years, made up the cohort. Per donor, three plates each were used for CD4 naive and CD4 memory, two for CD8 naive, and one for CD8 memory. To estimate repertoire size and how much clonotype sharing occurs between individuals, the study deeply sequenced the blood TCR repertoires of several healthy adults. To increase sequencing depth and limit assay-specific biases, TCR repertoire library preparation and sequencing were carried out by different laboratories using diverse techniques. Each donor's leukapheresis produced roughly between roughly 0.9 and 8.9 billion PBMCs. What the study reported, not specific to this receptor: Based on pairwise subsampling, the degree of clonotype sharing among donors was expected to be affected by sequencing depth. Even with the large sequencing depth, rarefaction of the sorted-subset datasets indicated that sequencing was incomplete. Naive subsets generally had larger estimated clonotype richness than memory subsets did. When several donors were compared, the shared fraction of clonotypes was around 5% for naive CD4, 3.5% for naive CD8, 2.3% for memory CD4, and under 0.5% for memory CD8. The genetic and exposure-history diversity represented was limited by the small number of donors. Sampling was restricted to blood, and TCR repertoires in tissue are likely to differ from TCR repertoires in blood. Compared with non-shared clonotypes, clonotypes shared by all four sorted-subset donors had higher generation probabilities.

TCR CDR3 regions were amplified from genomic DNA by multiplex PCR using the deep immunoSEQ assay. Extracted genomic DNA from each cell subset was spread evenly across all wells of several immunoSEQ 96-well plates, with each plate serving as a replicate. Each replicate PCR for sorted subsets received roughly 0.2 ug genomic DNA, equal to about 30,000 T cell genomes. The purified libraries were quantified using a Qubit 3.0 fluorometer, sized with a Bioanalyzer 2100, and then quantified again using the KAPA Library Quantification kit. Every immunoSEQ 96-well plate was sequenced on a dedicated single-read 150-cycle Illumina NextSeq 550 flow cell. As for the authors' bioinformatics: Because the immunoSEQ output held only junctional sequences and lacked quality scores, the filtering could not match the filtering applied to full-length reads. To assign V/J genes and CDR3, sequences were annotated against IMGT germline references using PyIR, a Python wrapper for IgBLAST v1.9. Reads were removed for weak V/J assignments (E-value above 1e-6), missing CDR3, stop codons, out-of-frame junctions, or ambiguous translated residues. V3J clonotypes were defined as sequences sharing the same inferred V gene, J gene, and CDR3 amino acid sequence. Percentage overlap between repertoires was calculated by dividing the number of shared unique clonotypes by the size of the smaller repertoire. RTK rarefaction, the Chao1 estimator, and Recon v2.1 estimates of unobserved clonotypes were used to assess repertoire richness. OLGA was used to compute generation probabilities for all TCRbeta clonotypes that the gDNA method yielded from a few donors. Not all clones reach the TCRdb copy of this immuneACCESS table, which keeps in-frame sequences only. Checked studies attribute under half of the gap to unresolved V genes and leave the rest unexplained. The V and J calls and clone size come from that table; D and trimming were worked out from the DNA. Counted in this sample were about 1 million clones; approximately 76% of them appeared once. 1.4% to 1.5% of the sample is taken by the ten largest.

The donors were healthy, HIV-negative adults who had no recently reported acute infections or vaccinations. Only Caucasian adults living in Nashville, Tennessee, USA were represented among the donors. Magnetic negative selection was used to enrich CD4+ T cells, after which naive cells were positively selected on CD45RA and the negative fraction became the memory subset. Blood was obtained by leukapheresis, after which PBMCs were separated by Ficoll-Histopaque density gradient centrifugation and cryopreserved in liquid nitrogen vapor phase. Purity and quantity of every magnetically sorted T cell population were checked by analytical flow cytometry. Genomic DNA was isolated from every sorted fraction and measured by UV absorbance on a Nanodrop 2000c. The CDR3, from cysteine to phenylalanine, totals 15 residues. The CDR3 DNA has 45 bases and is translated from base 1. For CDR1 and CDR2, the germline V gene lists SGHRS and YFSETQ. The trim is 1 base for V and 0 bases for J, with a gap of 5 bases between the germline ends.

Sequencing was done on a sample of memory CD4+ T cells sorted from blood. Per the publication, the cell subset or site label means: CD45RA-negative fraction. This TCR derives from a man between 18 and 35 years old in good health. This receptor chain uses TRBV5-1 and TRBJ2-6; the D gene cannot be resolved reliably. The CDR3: CASSLTASGANVLTF. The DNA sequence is TGCGCCAGCAGCTTGACAGCCTCTGGGGCCAACGTCCTGACTTTC.